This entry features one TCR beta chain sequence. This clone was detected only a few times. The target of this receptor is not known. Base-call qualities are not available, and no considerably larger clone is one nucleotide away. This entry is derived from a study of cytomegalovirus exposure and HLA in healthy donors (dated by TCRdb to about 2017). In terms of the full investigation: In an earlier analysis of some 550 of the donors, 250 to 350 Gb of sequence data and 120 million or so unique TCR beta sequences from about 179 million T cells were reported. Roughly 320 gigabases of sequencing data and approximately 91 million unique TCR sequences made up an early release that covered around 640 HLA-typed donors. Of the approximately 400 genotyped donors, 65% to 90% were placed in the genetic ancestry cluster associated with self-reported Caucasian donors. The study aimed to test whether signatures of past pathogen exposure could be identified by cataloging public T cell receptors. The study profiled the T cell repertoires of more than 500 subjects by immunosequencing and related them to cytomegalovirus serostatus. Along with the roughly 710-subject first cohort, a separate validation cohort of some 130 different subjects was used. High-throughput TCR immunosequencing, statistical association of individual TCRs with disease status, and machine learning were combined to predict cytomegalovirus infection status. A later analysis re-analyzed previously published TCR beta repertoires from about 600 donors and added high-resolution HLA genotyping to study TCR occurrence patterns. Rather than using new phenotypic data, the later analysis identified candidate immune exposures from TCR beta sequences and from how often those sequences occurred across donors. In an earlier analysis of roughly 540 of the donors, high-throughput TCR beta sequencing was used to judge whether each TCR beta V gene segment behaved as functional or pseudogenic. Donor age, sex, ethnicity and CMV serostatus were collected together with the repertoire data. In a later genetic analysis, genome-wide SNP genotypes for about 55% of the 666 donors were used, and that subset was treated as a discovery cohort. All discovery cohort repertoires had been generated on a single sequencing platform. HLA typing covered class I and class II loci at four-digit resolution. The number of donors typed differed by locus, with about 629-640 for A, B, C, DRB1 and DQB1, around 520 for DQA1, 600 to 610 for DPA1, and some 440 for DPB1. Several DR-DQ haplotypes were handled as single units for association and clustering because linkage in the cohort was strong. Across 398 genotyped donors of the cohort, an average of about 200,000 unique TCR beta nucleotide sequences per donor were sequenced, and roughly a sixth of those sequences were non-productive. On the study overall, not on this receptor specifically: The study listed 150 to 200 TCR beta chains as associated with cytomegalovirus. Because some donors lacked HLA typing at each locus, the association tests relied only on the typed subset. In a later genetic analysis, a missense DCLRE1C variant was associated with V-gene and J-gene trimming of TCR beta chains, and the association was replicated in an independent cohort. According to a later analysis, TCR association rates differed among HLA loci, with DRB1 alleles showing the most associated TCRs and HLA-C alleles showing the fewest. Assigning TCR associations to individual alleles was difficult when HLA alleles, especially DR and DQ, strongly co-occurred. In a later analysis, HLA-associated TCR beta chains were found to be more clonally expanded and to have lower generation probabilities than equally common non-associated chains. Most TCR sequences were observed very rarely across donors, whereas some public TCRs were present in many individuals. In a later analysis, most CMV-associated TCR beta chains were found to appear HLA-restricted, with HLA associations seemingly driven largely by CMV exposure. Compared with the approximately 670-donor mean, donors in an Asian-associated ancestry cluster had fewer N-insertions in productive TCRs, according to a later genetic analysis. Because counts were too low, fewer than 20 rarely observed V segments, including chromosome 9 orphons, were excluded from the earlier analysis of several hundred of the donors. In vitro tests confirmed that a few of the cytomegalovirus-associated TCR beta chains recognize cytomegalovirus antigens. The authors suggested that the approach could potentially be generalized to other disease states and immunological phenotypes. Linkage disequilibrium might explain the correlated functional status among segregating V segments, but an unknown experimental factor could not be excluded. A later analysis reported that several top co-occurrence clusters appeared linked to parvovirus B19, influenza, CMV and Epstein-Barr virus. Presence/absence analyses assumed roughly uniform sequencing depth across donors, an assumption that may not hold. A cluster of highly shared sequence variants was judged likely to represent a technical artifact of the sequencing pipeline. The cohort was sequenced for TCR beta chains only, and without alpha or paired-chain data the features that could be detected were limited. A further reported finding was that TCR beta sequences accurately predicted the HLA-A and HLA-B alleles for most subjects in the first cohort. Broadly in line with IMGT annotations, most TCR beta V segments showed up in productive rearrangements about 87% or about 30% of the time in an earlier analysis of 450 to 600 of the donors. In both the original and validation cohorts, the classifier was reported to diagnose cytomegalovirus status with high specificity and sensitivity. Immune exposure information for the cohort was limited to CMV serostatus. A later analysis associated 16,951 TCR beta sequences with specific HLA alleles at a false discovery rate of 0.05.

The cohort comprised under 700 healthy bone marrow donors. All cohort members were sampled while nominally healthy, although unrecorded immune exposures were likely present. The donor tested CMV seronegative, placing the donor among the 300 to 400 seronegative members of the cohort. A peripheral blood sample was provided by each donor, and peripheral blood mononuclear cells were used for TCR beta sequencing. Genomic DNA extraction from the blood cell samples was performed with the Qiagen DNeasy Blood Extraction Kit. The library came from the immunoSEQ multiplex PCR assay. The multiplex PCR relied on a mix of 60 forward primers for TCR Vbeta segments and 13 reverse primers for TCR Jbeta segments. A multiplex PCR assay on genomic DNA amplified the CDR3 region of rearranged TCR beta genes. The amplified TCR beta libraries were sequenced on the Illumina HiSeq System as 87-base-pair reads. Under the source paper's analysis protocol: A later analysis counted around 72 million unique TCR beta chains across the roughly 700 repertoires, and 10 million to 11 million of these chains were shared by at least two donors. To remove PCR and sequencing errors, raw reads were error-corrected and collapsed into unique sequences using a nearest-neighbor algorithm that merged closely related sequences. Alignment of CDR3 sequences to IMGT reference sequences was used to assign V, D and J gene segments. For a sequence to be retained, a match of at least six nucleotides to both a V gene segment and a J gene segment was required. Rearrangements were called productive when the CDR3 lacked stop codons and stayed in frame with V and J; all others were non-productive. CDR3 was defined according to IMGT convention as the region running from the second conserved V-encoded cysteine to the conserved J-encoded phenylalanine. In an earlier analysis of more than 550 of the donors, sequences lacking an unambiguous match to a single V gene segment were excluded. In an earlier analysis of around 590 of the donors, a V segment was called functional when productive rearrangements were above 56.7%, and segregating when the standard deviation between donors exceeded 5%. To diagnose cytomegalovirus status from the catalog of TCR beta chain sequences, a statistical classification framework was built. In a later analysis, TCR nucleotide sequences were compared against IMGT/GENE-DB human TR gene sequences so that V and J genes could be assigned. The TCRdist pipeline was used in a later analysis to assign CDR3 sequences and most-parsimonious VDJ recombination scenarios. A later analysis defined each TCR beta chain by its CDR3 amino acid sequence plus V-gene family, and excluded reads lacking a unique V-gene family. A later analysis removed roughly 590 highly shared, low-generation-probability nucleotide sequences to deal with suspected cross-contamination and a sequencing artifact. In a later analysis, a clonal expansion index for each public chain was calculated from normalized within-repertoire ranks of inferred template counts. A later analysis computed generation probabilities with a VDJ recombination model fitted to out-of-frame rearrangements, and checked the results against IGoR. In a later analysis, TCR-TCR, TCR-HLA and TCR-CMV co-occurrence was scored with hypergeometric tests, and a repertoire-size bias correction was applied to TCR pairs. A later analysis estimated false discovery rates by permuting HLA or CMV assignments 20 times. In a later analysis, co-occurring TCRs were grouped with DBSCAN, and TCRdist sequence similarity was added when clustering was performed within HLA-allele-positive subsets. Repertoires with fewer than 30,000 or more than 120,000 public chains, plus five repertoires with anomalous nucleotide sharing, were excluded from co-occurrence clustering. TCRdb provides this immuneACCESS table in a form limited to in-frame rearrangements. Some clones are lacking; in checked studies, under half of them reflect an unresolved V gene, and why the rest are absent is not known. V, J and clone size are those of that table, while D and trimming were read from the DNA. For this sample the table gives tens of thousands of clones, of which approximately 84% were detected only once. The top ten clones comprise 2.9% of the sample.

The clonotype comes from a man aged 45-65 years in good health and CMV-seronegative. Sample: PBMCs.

The DNA reads TGTGCCAGCAGTGAATCAGTTTTGAGGTCACCCCTCCACTTT. Its protein reads: CASSESVLRSPLHF. The rearranged chain carries TRBV2 and TRBJ1-6; the D gene cannot be resolved reliably. The CDR3 contains 14 residues, cysteine and phenylalanine counted. The sequence is cut down to CDR3 DNA, 42 bases in frame from base 1. The germline V gene supplies CDR1 SNHLY and CDR2 FYNNEI. The V and J ends are trimmed by 2 bases and 10 bases, leaving 12 bases between them. The entire variable domain, with the stretches around the CDR3 drawn from the reference TRBV2 and TRBJ1-6 proteins, is EPEVTQTPSHQVTQMGQEVILRCVPISNHLYFYWYRQILGQKVEFLVSFYNNEISEKSEIFDDQFSVERPDGSNFTLKIRSTKLEDSAMYFCASSESVLRSPLHFGNGTRLTVT.